This T cell receptor (beta chain) was captured by sequencing in a study of regulatory T cells in long-lasting Graves disease (dated by TCRdb to about 2021). At the level of the whole study: Patients with newly diagnosed Graves' disease had been on antithyroid drugs for under 3 months. Peripheral blood TCR sequencing and RNA sequencing compared persistent Graves' disease patients with newly diagnosed Graves' disease patients. The study was conducted in China and was registered as a clinical trial. A total of 33 samples were covered by TCR sequencing, comprising approximately 13 persistent and around 20 newly diagnosed Graves' disease patients.

This clonotype turned up a few times. Its antigen specificity is not known. Base qualities are not recorded, but no much larger clone differs from it by a single base. Points the paper makes about the study in general: TRBV28, TRBJ1-2 and TRBJ2-5 were preferentially used in persistent disease, while TRBV20-1 and TRBJ2-1 were favored in newly diagnosed disease. As a limitation, the authors acknowledged that the small sample size may reduce accuracy. Persistent patients shared more public clonotypes among themselves (more than 2,500) than newly diagnosed patients did (about 970). Because the primary lesion, thyroid tissue, could not be accessed, the study looked at peripheral blood alone. Only the TCR beta chain was sequenced and analyzed. Persistent Graves' disease patients showed lower TCR Shannon entropy and fewer highly expanded clones than newly diagnosed patients, suggesting clonal expansion.

The CDR3 contains 16 residues, cysteine and phenylalanine counted. Here the CDR3 DNA is all that survives: 48 bases in frame from base 1. The germline V gene provides CDR1 SGHRS and CDR2 YFSETQ. The V and J ends are trimmed by 4 bases and 5 bases, leaving 19 bases between them. The library was prepared using multiplex PCR. Sequencing took place on an Illumina HiSeq 4000. CDR3 regions were amplified by Arm-PCR with iRepertoire HTBI primers to construct TCR beta libraries. Before sequencing, the PCR products went through gel purification. For the original study's pipeline: Across samples, roughly 60 TRBV and 14 TRBJ segments were identified and used for gene usage analysis of CDR3 amino acid clonotypes. COPE and FqMerger were used to merge the filtered high-quality paired reads into contigs. BLAST was used to align contigs to the IMGT TRBV, TRBD and TRBJ reference genes, and CDR3 was defined following IMGT. Any clonotype with a frequency above 0.1% was counted as a highly expanded clone. Repertoire diversity was measured by Shannon entropy, and V-J evenness by the Gini coefficient. A clonotype found in more than one individual was treated as public. The public reads were quality trimmed at Q25 with fastp and then assembled into clones with MiXCR by TCRdb, keeping productive beta chains. Each CDR3 protein appears once, grouped with its most common genes and DNA. TCRdb's processing, not the authors' own work, is the source of the V and J calls. The sample table lists about 560,000 distinct CDR3 sequences, about 16% of them with a count of one. The ten largest clones represent 12% of the sample.

The label giving this sample's time point can be read as: newly diagnosed GD, antithyroid drugs for less than 3 months. For both TCR sequencing and RNA sequencing, RNA was extracted from PBMCs in TRIzol. Graves' disease was diagnosed according to American Thyroid Association guidelines. Patients for the study were recruited at an endocrinology department in Xi'an, China. From each patient, around 9 milliliters of peripheral blood was collected into an EDTA anticoagulant tube. Ficoll Paque Plus density gradient separation was used to isolate PBMCs, and no further T cell sorting was performed. An Agilent 2100 Bioanalyzer and agarose gel were used to check RNA quality, and a NanoDrop 2000 was used to measure RNA concentration. This same sample was also part of a study on T cells in Graves' hyperthyroidism and ophthalmopathy. The second investigation adds: Stable Graves' hyperthyroidism was defined as the absence of progression to ophthalmopathy over 18 months of follow-up. The hyperthyroidism patients were between 18 and 65 years old and newly diagnosed, with a disease duration of less than 2 months. Any patient with an uncontrolled infection, another autoimmune disease, pregnancy or lactation was excluded. Clinical symptoms, serum thyroxine and TRAb, thyroid ultrasound, and orbital computed tomography formed the basis for the diagnoses. A first-round RT-PCR of the TCR CDR3 used the HTBI primer set with the Qiagen OneStep RT-PCR kit. Most expanded thyroid clonotypes (frequency above 0.001) were also detected in blood, a finding suggesting that blood repertoires may reflect thyroid immune responses. A 13 V-J signature model separated ophthalmopathy from stable hyperthyroidism, with 87.88% sensitivity and about 81% specificity in cross-validation and 80%/75% in testing. In validation, the model predicted progression to ophthalmopathy a median of 6.5 months before onset, with approximately 70% sensitivity and 72.22% specificity. TCR V-J signatures able to tell the groups apart were searched for in a discovery cohort of 90 to 100 patients, of whom more than 40 had Graves' ophthalmopathy and 57 had stable Graves' hyperthyroidism. Prospective prediction of ophthalmopathy was tested in an independent validation cohort consisting of fewer than 20 hyperthyroidism patients and 17 patients who later progressed to ophthalmopathy. For training and testing, the approximately 97 patients in the discovery cohort were randomly divided in a 7:3 ratio. Thyroid tissue and blood T-cell repertoires from six Graves' hyperthyroidism patients were also compared in the study. After blood sampling, hyperthyroidism patients were treated with methimazole at a starting dose of 30 mg daily, and ophthalmopathy patients were treated with high-dose intravenous methylprednisolone. A second multiplex PCR round built the libraries, followed by size selection and purification. Paired-end sequencing of the libraries was performed with 100 bp reads on an Illumina HiSeq2000. SOAPnuke was used to process the raw data, with reads discarded if the reads contained adapters or uncalled bases, had a mean Phred below 15, or lacked an exact constant-primer or identifier match. High-quality paired reads were merged with COPE v1.2.5, and unique nucleotide sequences were defined as clonotypes. Clonotypes were aligned to IMGT TRBV, TRBD and TRBJ reference segments using MiTCR v1.1. Analysis was restricted to V-J combinations with a frequency above 0.0001, which covered roughly 99% of repertoires. A TCS score was defined as the ratio of F50 (clonal expansion) to E x V (chaos), with BLOSUM62-based TCRdist applied between CDR3 peptides within each V-J. Welch's t-statistics and random forest reduced just over 500 V-J features to around 14, which were used in a naive Bayes classifier (R e1071). Sample size was not statistically predetermined, and investigators were not blinded to group allocation. TCR Vbeta CDR3 sequencing of 135 peripheral blood samples (under 45 ophthalmopathy, 75 to 85 hyperthyroidism and some 17 progressor patients) is reported in the paper.

The chain links TRBV5-1 with TRBJ2-1; 5 matching bases give a weak D call of TRBD2. This sample comprised peripheral blood mononuclear cells (PBMCs), obtained at new diagnosis, from a patient treated with antithyroid drugs. The clonotype originates from a man younger than 35 with Graves disease. Donor details come from another sample of the same person, matched by shared clones. The nucleotide sequence is given as TGCGCCAGCAGCCCGCAATCCTGGACTGCCCACAATGAGCAGTTCTTC. Its protein product is CASSPQSWTAHNEQFF.